At least ten counts were recorded for the clone carrying this T cell receptor (beta chain). Its antigen is as yet unknown. V dropped 7 bases and J dropped 0 bases, with 20 bases sitting between them. This CDR3 region has 17 residues. The germline V gene has CDR1 SGDLS and CDR2 YYNGEE. Time point defined: longitudinal time-point 1 (baseline). The starting material, 2 million PBMCs stored at -80 C, gave rise to the unsorted libraries. This record belongs to a study of neurological immune-mediated disorders. The cDNA was synthesized by means of template-switch 5'RACE, which was carried out with 10-nucleotide random UMIs. TCRdb reprocessed the 5' RACE reads with MiXCR, giving one entry per CDR3 protein. This sample has some 54,000 distinct CDR3 sequences; over 8.5% occur once, and the top ten carry less than 8.5%. Study-level results: The highest TCR clonal expansion occurred in HTLV-1-associated myelopathy; multiple sclerosis fell below healthy controls. Among expanded clones, no CDR3 amino acid sequences were shared across subjects, a pattern suggesting private repertoires in all groups.

The V gene is TRBV9, the J gene TRBJ2-1; D remains ambiguous. Sequenced: PBMCs. This receptor was taken from a male donor with HTLV-1-associated myelopathy (HAM/TSP). CDR3 sequence reads: CASAPRIRRNSYNEQFF. DNA for the CDR3: TGTGCCAGCGCTCCCCGCATTAGGAGAAACTCCTACAATGAGCAGTTCTTC.